This T cell receptor (beta chain) was profiled in a study of blood T cell repertoires in COVID-19 (dated by TCRdb to the early 2020s). The study in broad terms: Collaborator samples came from the United States, Italy and Spain and covered acute and convalescent phases of COVID-19. A de-identified subject ID, COVID-19 status, age in years and sex were almost always included in the sample metadata. Where HLA class I and class II types were available, the types were taken from metadata supplied by the sample provider, not from assay-based typing. The material from the prospective study consisted of cDNA or gDNA derived from T cells, B-cell-depleted T cells, or PBMCs. Deeply sampled blood TCRbeta repertoires from subjects exposed to, actively infected with, or recovered from COVID-19 were included in the dataset. The samples were drawn from the first 160 participants of the ongoing ImmuneRACE study and from 1,254 subjects provided by 6 global collaborators. The repertoires were released in a freely available public database intended as a resource for research on the immune response to SARS-CoV-2. Study-wide conclusions, independent of this receptor: The quantity of clinical and demographic metadata differed by source and by participant and was supplied without curation.

In the germline V gene, CDR1 corresponds to SGDLS and CDR2 to YYNGEE. The CDR3, cysteine through phenylalanine, is 14 amino acids long. Kept here is only the CDR3 DNA, which spans 42 bases and is read in frame from base 1. Trimming removed 1 base from V and 0 bases from J, leaving 7 bases between the germline ends. Collaborating institutions collected whole blood in K2EDTA tubes following their own protocols. For TCRbeta analysis, collaborator samples were shipped as frozen whole blood, as isolated PBMCs, or as DNA extracted from either sample type. TCRbeta CDR3 regions were amplified from genomic DNA by means of the immunoSEQ Assay, a bias-controlled multiplex PCR. The original methods were these. Nucleated cell counts per sample were estimated from amplification of reference gene primers within the assay. Sequence reads were collapsed and filtered to measure the absolute abundance of every unique TCRbeta CDR3 rearrangement. For each sample, productive Simpson clonality was calculated as the square root of Simpson's diversity index over productive rearrangements. TCRdb re-hosts the immuneACCESS table, in-frame sequences only. Its copies lack some clones; in the studies checked, an unresolved V gene accounts for under half of them, and the cause for the rest is not known. The V and J calls and clone size come from that table; D and trimming were worked out from the DNA. For this sample the table gives hundreds of thousands of clones, of which approximately 90% were detected only once. More than 0.25% of the sample is taken by the ten largest.

Note on this clone: Which antigen it targets is not known. One base away there is no much larger clone; base qualities are not given.

The sequencing sample was made of peripheral blood. The sequence joins TRBV9 to TRBJ2-5; the best D guess is TRBD2, with 5 bases matching. This receptor was taken from a woman aged 18-29 years with acute or convalescent COVID-19. CDR3 loop: CASSVSGDQETQYF. The DNA sequence follows: TGTGCCAGCAGCGTATCCGGGGACCAAGAGACCCAGTACTTC. The CDR3, completed at both ends by the reference TRBV9 and TRBJ2-5 genes, gives the full variable domain DSGVTQTPKHLITATGQRVTLRCSPRSGDLSVYWYQQSLDQGLQFLIQYYNGEERAKGNILERFSAQQFPDLHSELNLSSLELGDSALYFCASSVSGDQETQYFGPGTRLLVL.